The entry that follows covers one T cell receptor (beta chain) sequence. V shed 0 bases and J 1 base; nucleotides not matched to a gene: 7. Germline V gene data show CDR1 as SEHNR and CDR2 as FQNEAQ (reference sequence). The CDR3 contains 18 residues. Method: immunoSEQ multiplex PCR; TCRdb's copy keeps in-frame clones and lacks some. The sample holds almost 400,000 clones, about 91% seen once. Treatment noted: approximately 18 received Ad26.COV2.S at low or high dose, single or two shots; about 5 received placebo; per-sample allocation not given. The study sampled participants on day 63 after the first vaccine or placebo injection. Boston hosted the donor, who was an adult aged 18-55 years. The sample is drawn from a study of Ad26.COV2.S vaccination and SARS-CoV-2 variants.

The sample in question was peripheral blood, obtained in a trial of Ad26.COV2.S vaccine versus placebo. The clonotype originates from a person aged 18-60 years who received the Ad26.COV2.S COVID-19 vaccine or a placebo. The V call is TRBV7-9, the J call TRBJ2-7, with TRBD2 matching over 12 bases. CDR3 DNA sequence: TGTGCCAGCAGCTTAGCTCGACTAGCGGGAGTCAGTTCCTACGAGCAGTACTTC. This translates into CASSLARLAGVSSYEQYF. The full variable domain, its missing parts supplied by reference TRBV7-9 and TRBJ2-7, is DTGVSQNPRHKITKRGQNVTFRCDPISEHNRLYWYRQTLGQGPEFLTYFQNEAQLEKSRLLSDRFSAERPKGSFSTLEIQRTEQGDSAMYLCASSLARLAGVSSYEQYFGPGTRLTVT.